This TCR beta chain was observed in a study of T-cell reconstitution after alpha-beta-depleted transplantation in children. Overall study findings and caveats: Some patients' high day-60 TCRbeta diversity was traced to surviving recipient T cells and thymic progenitors. Approximately two months post-transplant, alpha-beta T cells reportedly originated from several hundred expanded graft clones. T cells produced anew were the main source of T-cell counts and diversity one year after transplant.

This clonotype was seen only a few times. Its antigen is unknown. Using unique molecular identifiers, the investigators prepared the TCRbeta library. TCRdb independently ran MiXCR on the PCR reads; one entry per CDR3 protein. The sample yields 500,000 to 600,000 distinct CDR3 sequences, more than 20% seen once. Germline CDR1 SGHTA, CDR2 FQGNSA. V was pared by 4 bases and J by 2 bases, with 5 bases of the junction left unmatched. The CDR3 length is 14 residues. This specimen consisted of PBMCs, obtained before TCRalphabeta/CD19-depleted stem cell transplant. The TCR comes from a boy under three years old with Wiskott-Aldrich syndrome, due to receive a stem cell transplant. The chain employs TRBV7-2 and TRBJ2-7; 7 bases are a match to TRBD1. CDR3 residues: CASSYVGQAYEQYF. CDR3 DNA: TGTGCCAGCAGCTACGTCGGACAGGCCTACGAGCAGTACTTC.